Listed below are T cell receptor beta chains from one sample, sequenced in a study of blood T cell repertoires in COVID-19. Clones were read by immunoSEQ multiplex PCR, and TCRdb kept only the in-frame ones, dropping some. The table shows roughly 230,000 clones, with roughly 89% occurring only once. The sequencing input was peripheral blood. These receptors all stem from a woman in her fifties or sixties with COVID-19, enrolled during active disease. Each CDR3 is given without its conserved first and last residue. The D gene is left open where the match is weak.

cdr3_aa: ASRTQGAAAIY
d_call: TRBD1
cdr3_length: 11
v_call: TRBV6-5
j_call: TRBJ1-3

cdr3_aa: ASSWGGNNEQF
d_call: TRBD2
cdr3_length: 11
v_call: TRBV19
j_call: TRBJ2-1

cdr3_aa: ASSVALAGGYETQY
d_call: TRBD2
cdr3_length: 14
v_call: TRBV9
j_call: TRBJ2-5

cdr3_aa: ASSFRTGSTDTQY
d_call: TRBD1
cdr3_length: 13
v_call: TRBV7-2
j_call: TRBJ2-3

cdr3_aa: ASSQAGRYEQY
d_call: .
cdr3_length: 11
v_call: TRBV4-2
j_call: TRBJ2-7

cdr3_aa: ASSISGGGRADTQY
d_call: TRBD2
cdr3_length: 14
v_call: TRBV19
j_call: TRBJ2-3

cdr3_aa: ASSPNGLAFQETQY
d_call: TRBD2
cdr3_length: 14
v_call: TRBV18
j_call: TRBJ2-5

cdr3_aa: ASSSQGAGQPQH
d_call: .
cdr3_length: 12
v_call: TRBV7-9
j_call: TRBJ1-5

cdr3_aa: ASTGGGEGNEQF
d_call: TRBD2
cdr3_length: 12
v_call: TRBV6-5
j_call: TRBJ2-1

cdr3_aa: ASSLGGQLDSYEQY
d_call: .
cdr3_length: 14
v_call: TRBV6-8
j_call: TRBJ2-7

cdr3_aa: ASTPLAGVYNEQF
d_call: TRBD2
cdr3_length: 13
v_call: TRBV7-3
j_call: TRBJ2-1

cdr3_aa: ASRVGGGADQPQH
d_call: .
cdr3_length: 13
v_call: TRBV7-2
j_call: TRBJ1-5

cdr3_aa: ASSPGQGWNEQY
d_call: TRBD1
cdr3_length: 12
v_call: TRBV5-5
j_call: TRBJ2-7

cdr3_aa: ASSFTLDTDTQY
d_call: .
cdr3_length: 12
v_call: TRBV7-9
j_call: TRBJ2-3

cdr3_aa: ASSLRGTNQPQH
d_call: .
cdr3_length: 12
v_call: TRBV27
j_call: TRBJ1-5

cdr3_aa: ASSFWGQNSPLH
d_call: TRBD1
cdr3_length: 12
v_call: TRBV27
j_call: TRBJ1-6

cdr3_aa: ATSRDQWTGATEAF
d_call: TRBD1
cdr3_length: 14
v_call: TRBV15
j_call: TRBJ1-1

cdr3_aa: ASSVEAGSGNTIY
d_call: .
cdr3_length: 13
v_call: TRBV9
j_call: TRBJ1-3

cdr3_aa: AWSVAGNQPQH
d_call: .
cdr3_length: 11
v_call: TRBV30
j_call: TRBJ1-5

cdr3_aa: ASSIDKTSHRYNEQF
d_call: TRBD2
cdr3_length: 15
v_call: TRBV19
j_call: TRBJ2-1

cdr3_aa: ASSLGVSEGPQH
d_call: .
cdr3_length: 12
v_call: TRBV7-2
j_call: TRBJ1-5

cdr3_aa: ASSLGPHGGRNKYEQY
d_call: .
cdr3_length: 16
v_call: TRBV7-6
j_call: TRBJ2-7

cdr3_aa: ASSPAGDGTEAF
d_call: .
cdr3_length: 12
v_call: TRBV18
j_call: TRBJ1-1

cdr3_aa: ASRLDAQEGYT
d_call: .
cdr3_length: 11
v_call: TRBV12-3/TRBV12-4
j_call: TRBJ1-2

cdr3_aa: ASSSSRGRGEAF
d_call: .
cdr3_length: 12
v_call: TRBV28
j_call: TRBJ1-1

cdr3_aa: ASSLASLSQNEKLF
d_call: .
cdr3_length: 14
v_call: TRBV5-1
j_call: TRBJ1-4

cdr3_aa: ASSQDLYRMNTEAF
d_call: .
cdr3_length: 14
v_call: TRBV4-1
j_call: TRBJ1-1

cdr3_aa: ASSYGGGAREQF
d_call: TRBD2
cdr3_length: 12
v_call: TRBV6-2/TRBV6-3
j_call: TRBJ2-1

cdr3_aa: ATSDQRVNYGYT
d_call: .
cdr3_length: 12
v_call: TRBV24-1
j_call: TRBJ1-2

cdr3_aa: AWSVDRYEAF
d_call: .
cdr3_length: 10
v_call: TRBV30
j_call: TRBJ1-1

cdr3_aa: ASSVVAGGLETQY
d_call: TRBD2
cdr3_length: 13
v_call: TRBV9
j_call: TRBJ2-5

cdr3_aa: ASSGPGQGGNIQY
d_call: TRBD1
cdr3_length: 13
v_call: TRBV7-9
j_call: TRBJ2-4

cdr3_aa: ASSLVGLSGGISYNEQF
d_call: TRBD2
cdr3_length: 17
v_call: TRBV5-4
j_call: TRBJ2-1

cdr3_aa: AWSLQGQSEQY
d_call: .
cdr3_length: 11
v_call: TRBV30
j_call: TRBJ2-7

cdr3_aa: ASSFDRVGELF
d_call: TRBD1
cdr3_length: 11
v_call: TRBV7-3
j_call: TRBJ2-2

cdr3_aa: ASSQAGGENEQF
d_call: TRBD2
cdr3_length: 12
v_call: TRBV4-2
j_call: TRBJ2-1

cdr3_aa: ASSATGSTEAF
d_call: TRBD1
cdr3_length: 11
v_call: TRBV18
j_call: TRBJ1-1

cdr3_aa: ASSYGPLGPSSPLH
d_call: .
cdr3_length: 14
v_call: TRBV3-1/TRBV3-2
j_call: TRBJ1-6

cdr3_aa: ASSVGGREGQPQH
d_call: .
cdr3_length: 13
v_call: TRBV5-4
j_call: TRBJ1-5

cdr3_aa: ASSINTEAF
d_call: .
cdr3_length: 9
v_call: TRBV6-5
j_call: TRBJ1-1

cdr3_aa: ASILAGYTDTQY
d_call: TRBD2
cdr3_length: 12
v_call: TRBV6-5
j_call: TRBJ2-3

cdr3_aa: ASRGGTAPDQPQH
d_call: TRBD1
cdr3_length: 13
v_call: TRBV2
j_call: TRBJ1-5

cdr3_aa: SAPEGDGYT
d_call: .
cdr3_length: 9
v_call: TRBV29-1
j_call: TRBJ1-2